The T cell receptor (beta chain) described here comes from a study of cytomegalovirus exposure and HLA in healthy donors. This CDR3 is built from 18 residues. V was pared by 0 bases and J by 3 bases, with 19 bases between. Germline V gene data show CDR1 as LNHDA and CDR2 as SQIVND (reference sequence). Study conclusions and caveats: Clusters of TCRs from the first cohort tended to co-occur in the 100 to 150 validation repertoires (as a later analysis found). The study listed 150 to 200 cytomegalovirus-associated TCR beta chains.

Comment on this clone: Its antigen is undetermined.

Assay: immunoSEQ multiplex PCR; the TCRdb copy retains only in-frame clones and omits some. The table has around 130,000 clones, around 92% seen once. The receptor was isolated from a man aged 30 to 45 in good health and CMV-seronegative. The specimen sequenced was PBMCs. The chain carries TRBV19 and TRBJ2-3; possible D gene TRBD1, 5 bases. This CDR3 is CASSIDVARARRTDTQYF. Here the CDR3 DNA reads TGTGCCAGTAGTATAGATGTCGCCAGGGCAAGGAGAACAGATACGCAGTATTTT. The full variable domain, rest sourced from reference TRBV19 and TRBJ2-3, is DGGITQSPKYLFRKEGQNVTLSCEQNLNHDAMYWYRQDPGQGLRLIYYSQIVNDFQKGDIAEGYSVSREKKESFPLTVTSAQKNPTAFYLCASSIDVARARRTDTQYFGPGTRLTVL.